These 23 T cell receptor beta chains share one sample of origin, sequenced in a study of T-cell memory formation after mild COVID-19 (TCRdb year 2021). The method behind the library was 5' RACE. TCRdb records Illumina NovaSeq 6000 as the sequencer. TCRdb trimmed public reads at Q25 via fastp, called clones via MiXCR and kept in-frame beta chains. Each record represents a unique CDR3 protein, reported with the most common genes and DNA among its rows. This sample gives 110,000 to 150,000 distinct CDR3 sequences in total; 11% to 15% of them show up just once. The ten top clones hold 25% to 30% of the sample. Sequencing was carried out using PBMCs or a T cell subset sorted from them (not recorded which). All receptors come from an adult woman who had mild COVID-19 (a few samples of this study predate the infection). The sample titles of this study are shuffled in the database, so cell type and time point are left out; the donor was told from shared clones.

The chain uses TRBV11-1 and TRBJ1-1, with 10 nucleotides matching TRBD1. The CDR3 runs to 17 residues. Unmatched junction bases numbered 16, after V lost 5 bases and J lost 7 bases. Germline V gene sequence: CDR1 SGHAT, CDR2 FQDESV (reference sequence). CDR3 in amino acids: CASSTSPNRDRGHEAFF. DNA for the CDR3: TGTGCCAGCAGCACCTCACCCAACCGGGACAGGGGCCATGAAGCTTTCTTT.

This clonotype has ten or more counts. The chain carries TRBV5-1 and TRBJ2-3; TRBD1 aligns across 8 bases. The CDR3 is 14 amino acids. Germline CDR1 and CDR2: SGHRS and YFSETQ. J was trimmed by 4 bases and V by 4 bases; bases with no gene match: 5. CDR3 in amino acids: CASSVGTGADTQYF. CDR3 coding DNA: TGCGCCAGCAGCGTCGGGACAGGTGCAGATACGCAGTATTTT.

This clonotype has more than one count but fewer than ten. This sequence joins TRBV15 and TRBJ2-5, with TRBD1 as a possible D gene (5 bases). In germline, CDR1 is LNHNV, CDR2 YYDKDF (reference sequence). CDR3 length equals 15 residues. Trimming stripped 1 base from V and 2 bases from J, with 11 bases between. CDR3 in DNA: TGTGCCACCAGCAGAGTGGGGCCACCGCAAGAGACCCAGTACTTC. It translates to CATSRVGPPQETQYF.

This clonotype was picked up a small number of times. The chain is built from TRBV10-2 and TRBJ1-5; no firm D call. The germline CDR1 and CDR2 sequences are WSHSY and SAAADI. The CDR3 runs to 13 residues. Trimming removed 3 bases from V and 6 bases from J, with 9 bases in between. The DNA of the CDR3 is TGCGCCAGCAGTGATGACGGACTTCAGCCCCAGCATTTT. Protein product: CASSDDGLQPQHF.

The rearrangement joins TRBV4-1 to TRBJ2-7; 7 bases are shared with TRBD1. This CDR3 contains 13 residues. Trimming took 4 bases from V and 2 from J; bases not matched to a gene: 2. Germline values: CDR1 MGHRA, CDR2 YSYEKL. The CDR3 protein is CASSPDRAYEQYF. DNA for the CDR3: TGCGCCAGCAGCCCAGACAGGGCCTACGAGCAGTACTTC.

As to this clonotype: A clone one base away is much larger, so this may be a read error. The J gene is TRBJ2-7, the V gene TRBV24-1, with D uncertain. The ends were cut back, 7 bases at V and 2 bases at J, with 14 bases in the middle. Germline CDR1 KGHDR, CDR2 SFDVKD. The CDR3 is made up of 14 amino acids. The CDR3 sequence is CATRVEGETYEQYF. The CDR3 DNA reads as TGTGCCACCAGGGTCGAAGGCGAAACCTACGAGCAGTACTTC.

The V call is TRBV4-2, the J call TRBJ1-5; D call uncertain. V shed 0 bases and J shed 1 base, with 10 bases lying between them. Per the germline V gene, CDR1 is LGHNA and CDR2 is YNFKEQ. The CDR3 extends over 16 amino acids. CDR3 in DNA: TGTGCCAGCAGCCAAGAAGGAGGGCTCAGCAATCAGCCCCAGCATTTT. It specifies CASSQEGGLSNQPQHF.

The rearrangement joins TRBV6-6 to TRBJ1-1; tentatively, D is TRBD1 (5 bases). The length of the CDR3 is 15 residues. With 1 base removed from V and 1 base from J, the gap between germline ends came to 10 bases. Germline V gene data show CDR1 as MNHNY and CDR2 as SVGAGI (reference sequence). This CDR3 reads CASSYLSGTNTEAFF. CDR3 sequence (DNA): TGTGCCAGCAGTTACTTATCAGGGACGAACACTGAAGCTTTCTTT.

The rearrangement links TRBV5-6 to TRBJ2-1, with 10 bases lining up with TRBD2. From germline, CDR1 is SGHDT and CDR2 YYEEEE. The CDR3 has 17 amino acids. V dropped 4 bases and J dropped 4; count of bases not matched to a gene: 11. The CDR3 DNA is TGTGCCAGCAGCCTCACCCCGACTAGCGGGCCATACAATGAGCAGTTCTTC. Amino acid sequence: CASSLTPTSGPYNEQFF.

Only a few counts were recorded for this clonotype. Here the CDR3 reads CASSEFDGPFNSPLHF. The CDR3, as DNA: TGTGCCAGCAGCGAATTTGATGGCCCCTTCAATTCACCCCTCCACTTT. The chain combines TRBV9 with TRBJ1-6, with D unresolved. The CDR3 is made up of 16 amino acids. Per the germline V gene, CDR1 is SGDLS and CDR2 is YYNGEE. V dropped 3 bases and J dropped 7 bases, with 17 bases sitting between them.

The gene calls are TRBV13 and TRBJ2-5, with TRBD2 identical over 10 bases. The CDR3 is 18 amino acids. Looked up from germline, CDR1 is PRHDT and CDR2 is FYEKMQ (reference sequence). With V trimmed by 3 bases and J by 2 bases, 12 bases remained unmatched. The CDR3 sequence: CASSFVRELAGIQETQYF. The CDR3 DNA follows: TGTGCCAGCAGCTTCGTCCGGGAACTAGCGGGGATACAAGAGACCCAGTACTTC.

The chain has TRBV11-2 and TRBJ2-1; D is perhaps TRBD1 (7 bases). Germline CDR1 is SGHAT and CDR2 is FQNNGV. This CDR3 region has 17 residues. Trimming shortened V by 0 bases and J by 4 bases, and 16 bases separated the two germline ends. CDR3 in amino acids: CASSLDVPGGPYNEQFF. As DNA, the CDR3 is TGTGCCAGCAGCTTAGATGTTCCAGGGGGGCCTTACAATGAGCAGTTCTTC.

The sample holds a few counts of this clonotype. V gene TRBV15 combines with J gene TRBJ1-3; 10 bases are shared with TRBD1. CDR3 length: 15 amino acids. V was pared by 3 bases and J by 4 bases, with 3 bases of the junction left unmatched. CDR1 is LNHNV and CDR2 is YYDKDF in the germline V gene (reference sequence). The CDR3 reads CATSSDRGPGNTIYF. CDR3 DNA sequence: TGTGCCACCAGCAGCGACAGGGGGCCGGGAAACACCATATATTTT.

This clonotype was recorded a few times. The CDR3 nucleotides are TGTGCCAGTAGTATCTCTGCAGTAGGCGAGCAGTACTTC. Translated: CASSISAVGEQYF. The chain links TRBV19 to TRBJ2-7; D call uncertain. The germline V gene has CDR1 LNHDA and CDR2 SQIVND (reference sequence). The CDR3 length is 13 residues. Trimming removed 3 bases from V and 6 bases from J, with 12 bases in between.

The V gene is TRBV6-1, the J gene TRBJ2-7, with a tentative D call TRBD2 (5 bases). Trimming left V 6 bases short and J 0 bases short, with 18 bases between. The CDR3 is 16 residues long. Germline assignment: CDR1 MNHNS and CDR2 SASEGT. The CDR3 loop reads CASRDGGPYSSYEQYF. The DNA for the CDR3 is TGTGCCAGCAGGGATGGCGGGCCTTATAGCTCCTACGAGCAGTACTTC.

This clonotype was counted a few times. Sequence at one end of the junction differs from germline and may be a read error. V is TRBV2 and J is TRBJ2-3, with D tentatively TRBD1 (5 bases). Germline V gene data show CDR1 as SNHLY and CDR2 as FYNNEI. The CDR3 runs 14 residues. CDR3 in amino acids: CASREGAETDTQYF. Written as DNA, the CDR3 is TGTGCCAGCAGGGAAGGGGCAGAGACAGATACGCAGTATTTT.

In its sample, this clonotype was seen a few times. The chain uses TRBV7-3 and TRBJ2-7; D is unresolved. Per germline, CDR1 SGHTA and CDR2 FQGTGA. This CDR3 comprises 14 residues. Trimming stripped 2 bases from V and 4 bases from J, with 12 bases between. The CDR3 loop is CASSLQGPPYEQYF. The CDR3 DNA reads TGTGCCAGCAGCTTACAAGGGCCCCCTTACGAGCAGTACTTC.

This CDR3 is CASSLVPGTSGGSSYEQYF. The DNA for the CDR3 is TGCGCCAGCAGCCTAGTCCCCGGGACTAGCGGGGGGTCCTCCTACGAGCAGTACTTC. The rearrangement joins TRBV5-1 to TRBJ2-7, with 15 bases identical to TRBD2. Germline-derived CDR1 and CDR2 are SGHRS and YFSETQ. The junction had 11 bases not matched to a gene; V was cut back by 4 bases and J by 0 bases. CDR3 length equals 19 residues.

This clonotype was detected a few times. The chain recombines TRBV24-1 with TRBJ2-1; 11 positions match TRBD2. This CDR3 has 17 amino acids. Trimming cost V 0 bases and J 6 bases; bases outside gene matches: 6. The V gene's germline CDR1 is KGHDR and CDR2 SFDVKD. The DNA of the CDR3 is TGTGCCACCAGTGATTTGCCCCTAGCGGGAGGCGGCAATGAGCAGTTCTTC. Amino acids: CATSDLPLAGGGNEQFF.

This clonotype was seen more than once but under ten times. The chain links TRBV4-3 to TRBJ1-2; D is unclear. The CDR3 runs 17 residues. Germline lookup yields CDR1 LGHNA and CDR2 YSLEER. The V and J ends lost 0 bases and 0 bases respectively, with 14 bases between them. In DNA form, the CDR3 reads TGCGCCAGCAGCCAAGATAGGCAGCAACTAGCTAACTATGGCTACACCTTC. It yields the protein CASSQDRQQLANYGYTF.

This clonotype has more than one count but fewer than ten. The chain combines TRBV7-6 with TRBJ1-5; D remains ambiguous. Trimming took off 5 bases at V and 0 bases at J, with 17 bases between the two ends. The CDR3 extends over 17 amino acids. Germline CDR1 is SGHVS and CDR2 is FNYEAQ. As DNA, the CDR3 is TGTGCCAGCAGCCCGGGTGGGCAGGTTTATAGCAATCAGCCCCAGCATTTT. Protein: CASSPGGQVYSNQPQHF.

The CDR3: CASSYSGGVLEASPYNEQFF. CDR3 in DNA: TGTGCCAGCAGTTACTCAGGGGGGGTTTTGGAGGCCTCGCCCTACAATGAGCAGTTCTTC. J is TRBJ2-1 and V is TRBV6-2 or TRBV6-3, with a tentative D call TRBD2 (7 bases). Germline CDR1 MNHEY, CDR2 SVGEGT. The CDR3 has 20 amino acids. V dropped 0 bases and J dropped 2 bases, with 23 bases sitting between them.

The J gene is TRBJ2-7, the V gene TRBV10-3; no firm D call. From germline, CDR1 is ENHRY and CDR2 SYGVKD. This CDR3 contains 14 residues. V lost 0 bases, J lost 3 bases, and 9 bases lay in between. The CDR3 loop reads CAISESGVDYEQYF. The CDR3 coding sequence is TGTGCCATCAGTGAGTCGGGCGTAGACTACGAGCAGTACTTC.